Listed here are 30 T cell receptor beta chains from one sample, sequenced in a study of regulatory T cells in long-lasting Graves disease. Described time point: newly diagnosed GD, antithyroid drugs for less than 3 months. The TCR library used RNA extracted from PBMCs. Both iRepertoire HTBI primers and Arm-PCR of CDR3 regions were used to build the TCR beta libraries. TCRdb independently ran MiXCR on the multiplex PCR reads; one entry per CDR3 protein. The top ten clones hold about 25% of a sample with 350,000 to 550,000 distinct CDR3 sequences, roughly 15% of them seen once. The sample also formed part of further work on T cells in Graves' hyperthyroidism and ophthalmopathy.

This material consisted of peripheral blood mononuclear cells (PBMCs), taken at new diagnosis, from a patient treated with antithyroid drugs. The receptors shown here come from a woman between 18 and 29 years old with Graves disease.

V gene TRBV7-9 combines with J gene TRBJ2-7; TRBD1 might be the D (5 bases). Trimming took 5 bases from V and 6 from J, leaving 11 bases between them. Germline V gives CDR1 SEHNR, CDR2 FQNEAQ (reference sequence). This CDR3 region has 12 residues. CDR3 sequence: CASSSRDIEQYF. DNA of the CDR3: TGTGCCAGCAGCAGCAGGGATATCGAGCAGTACTTC.

The chain uses TRBV9 and TRBJ2-5; D may be TRBD1 (6 bases). Germline-derived CDR1 and CDR2 are SGDLS and YYNGEE. The CDR3 has 14 residues. Trimming took 3 bases from V and 3 from J, leaving 12 bases between them. In DNA, the CDR3 is TGTGCCAGCAGCGCCTACAGGACAGAAGAGACCCAGTACTTC. This encodes CASSAYRTEETQYF. Filled out from reference TRBV9 and TRBJ2-5, the complete variable domain reads DSGVTQTPKHLITATGQRVTLRCSPRSGDLSVYWYQQSLDQGLQFLIQYYNGEERAKGNILERFSAQQFPDLHSELNLSSLELGDSALYFCASSAYRTEETQYFGPGTRLLVL.

This clonotype has only a few counts. The chain is built from TRBV28 and TRBJ1-1, with D perhaps TRBD1 (6 bases). Germline loops: CDR1 MDHEN, CDR2 SYDVKM. The CDR3 is 14 amino acids. V dropped 7 bases and J dropped 4 bases, with 16 bases sitting between them. CDR3 nucleotides: TGTGCCAGCATACAGGGTCGTAAAAGCACTGAAGCTTTCTTT. Amino acids: CASIQGRKSTEAFF.

Ten or more counts support this clonotype. V and J are TRBV7-6 and TRBJ2-7; TRBD2 matches 7 bases. The CDR3 loop spans 15 amino acids. From germline, CDR1 is SGHVS and CDR2 FNYEAQ. The J segment lost 0 bases and the V segment lost 4 bases, leaving 6 bases of the junction unmatched. The CDR3 sequence is CASSSIAGRSYEQYF. The CDR3 nucleotides are TGTGCCAGCAGCTCCATAGCGGGTCGCTCCTACGAGCAGTACTTC. Complete variable domain (other parts from reference TRBV7-6 and TRBJ2-7): GAGVSQSPRYKVTKRGQDVALRCDPISGHVSLYWYRQALGQGPEFLTYFNYEAQQDKSGLPNDRFSAERPEGSISTLTIQRTEQRDSAMYRCASSSIAGRSYEQYFGPGTRLTVT.

This clonotype was observed a handful of times. The V and J genes are TRBV12-3 or TRBV12-4 and TRBJ2-1, with D perhaps TRBD2 (6 bases). V was pared by 6 bases and J by 9 bases, with 15 bases between. This CDR3 has 13 amino acids. DNA of the CDR3: TGTGCCAGCAGACGGCCCCCCGGGGGTGAGCAGTTCTTC. Translating gives CASRRPPGGEQFF.

In this sample, this clonotype turned up a few times. The chain joins TRBV6-2 or TRBV6-3 to TRBJ2-7; D is tentatively TRBD1 or TRBD2 (5 bases each). V lost 4 bases and J 4 bases, leaving 20 bases between the germline ends. The CDR3 sequence is 16 residues long. Germline V gene lookup returns CDR1 MNHEY and CDR2 SVGEGT. CDR3 nucleotides: TGTGCCAGCAGTTCGGTCGGGACCGCCAGAGGGTACGAGCAGTACTTC. Translation: CASSSVGTARGYEQYF.

CDR3 amino acids: CASSMGQNYGYTF. Written as DNA, the CDR3 is TGTGCCAGTAGTATGGGCCAAAACTATGGCTACACCTTC. The chain has TRBV19 and TRBJ1-2, with D unresolved. V shed 3 bases and J shed 2 bases, with 7 bases lying between them. CDR3 length: 13 amino acids. In germline, CDR1 is LNHDA, CDR2 SQIVND (reference sequence). Supplemented by reference TRBV19 and TRBJ1-2, the full variable domain reads DGGITQSPKYLFRKEGQNVTLSCEQNLNHDAMYWYRQDPGQGLRLIYYSQIVNDFQKGDIAEGYSVSREKKESFPLTVTSAQKNPTAFYLCASSMGQNYGYTFGSGTRLTVV.

This clonotype has ten or more counts. V is TRBV18 and J is TRBJ2-7; D may match TRBD1 or TRBD2 (5 bases each). The CDR3 contains 14 residues. Germline CDR1 and CDR2: KGHSH and LQKENI. Trimming removed 3 bases at V and 3 bases at J, with 12 bases between. DNA for the CDR3: TGTGCCAGCTCACCCGACTGGGGGATCTACGAGCAGTACTTC. It specifies CASSPDWGIYEQYF. The full variable domain, its missing parts supplied by reference TRBV18 and TRBJ2-7, is NAGVMQNPRHLVRRRGQEARLRCSPMKGHSHVYWYRQLPEEGLKFMVYLQKENIIDESGMPKERFSAEFPKEGPSILRIQQVVRGDSAAYFCASSPDWGIYEQYFGPGTRLTVT.

The rearrangement links TRBV9 to TRBJ2-3; D is perhaps TRBD2 (5 bases). Trimming pared 0 bases from V and 6 bases from J, leaving 11 bases between. CDR3 length equals 14 residues. Germline assignment: CDR1 SGDLS and CDR2 YYNGEE. As DNA, the CDR3 is TGTGCCAGCAGCGTAGGTGGTAAGCGGGATACGCAGTATTTT. It yields the protein CASSVGGKRDTQYF.

This clonotype was counted between two and nine times. The chain employs TRBV15 and TRBJ2-1, with TRBD2 matching over 10 bases. Germline CDR1 reads LNHNV; CDR2 reads YYDKDF (reference sequence). The length of the CDR3 is 16 residues. The V and J ends lost 3 bases and 9 bases, in that order; junction bases with no gene match: 11. The CDR3 nucleotides are TGTGCCACCAGCAGGGGATTTAGCGGGAGGATCGGTGAGCAGTTCTTC. Its translation: CATSRGFSGRIGEQFF.

At least ten counts were recorded for this clonotype. The chain has TRBV20-1 and TRBJ1-2; 11 bases line up with TRBD1. Losses at the gene ends were 0 bases for V and 5 bases for J; bases not matched to a gene: 8. The CDR3 is made up of 16 amino acids. The germline CDR1 and CDR2 sequences are DFQATT and SNEGSKA (reference sequence). The CDR3 loop is CSARDLTGTGGYGYTF. CDR3 DNA sequence: TGCAGTGCTAGAGATCTCACCGGGACAGGGGGATATGGCTACACCTTC.

The V call is TRBV18, the J call TRBJ2-1; weak D call: TRBD2 (6 bases). The CDR3 runs 15 residues. The germline V and J ends were trimmed by 0 bases and 5 bases, with 11 bases remaining between them. The germline V gene has CDR1 KGHSH and CDR2 LQKENI. CDR3 loop: CASSPPRAGNNEQFF. Here the CDR3 DNA reads TGTGCCAGCTCACCACCGAGGGCGGGAAACAATGAGCAGTTCTTC.

The chain joins TRBV7-9 to TRBJ2-5, with 9 bases that match TRBD2. This CDR3 is built from 18 residues. Germline V CDR1 and CDR2: SEHNR, FQNEAQ (reference sequence). V gave up 0 bases and J gave up 0 bases; unmatched junction bases: 8. The CDR3 reads CASSLALAGYSYQETQYF. Here the CDR3 DNA reads TGTGCCAGCAGCTTAGCCCTAGCGGGGTACTCGTACCAAGAGACCCAGTACTTC.

The rearrangement links TRBV5-1 to TRBJ2-5; 10 bases map to TRBD2. J was trimmed by 5 bases and V by 0 bases; bases with no gene match: 7. Germline V gene data show CDR1 as SGHRS and CDR2 as YFSETQ. The CDR3 length is 16 residues. The CDR3 loop is CASSLGSTSGRETQYF. CDR3 bases: TGCGCCAGCAGCTTGGGCTCGACTAGCGGGCGGGAGACCCAGTACTTC.

This clonotype was counted ten times or more. CDR3 in DNA: TGTGCCAGCAGCGCCCCGGGACAGGGTTCACCCCTCCACTTT. It encodes CASSAPGQGSPLHF. The chain combines TRBV13 with TRBJ1-6; 9 nucleotides align to TRBD1. Germline CDR1 reads PRHDT; CDR2 reads FYEKMQ (reference sequence). J was trimmed by 9 bases and V by 5 bases; bases with no gene match: 5. There are 14 residues in the CDR3.

This clonotype appeared a few times. The rearrangement links TRBV9 to TRBJ2-1, with 7 bases fitting TRBD2. This CDR3 is built from 13 residues. Per the germline V gene, CDR1 is SGDLS and CDR2 is YYNGEE. Trimming at V came to 4 bases and at J to 8 bases, leaving 6 bases not matched to a gene. CDR3 region: CASSTGGRDEQFF. The CDR3 bases are TGTGCCAGCAGCACCGGGGGGAGGGATGAGCAGTTCTTC. Variable domain in full (rest from reference TRBV9 and TRBJ2-1): DSGVTQTPKHLITATGQRVTLRCSPRSGDLSVYWYQQSLDQGLQFLIQYYNGEERAKGNILERFSAQQFPDLHSELNLSSLELGDSALYFCASSTGGRDEQFFGPGTRLTVL.

This clonotype has at least ten counts. This chain joins TRBV20-1 and TRBJ2-3; TRBD2 aligns across 9 bases. The CDR3 loop spans 19 amino acids. The germline V gene encodes CDR1 DFQATT and CDR2 SNEGSKA (reference sequence). V lost 0 bases, J lost 0 bases, and 13 bases stayed unmatched. In DNA, the CDR3 is TGCAGTGCTAGAGATCTAGCGGGTGTAGCGGGAGCTAGCACAGATACGCAGTATTTT. As protein: CSARDLAGVAGASTDTQYF.

This clonotype has ten or more counts. The chain joins TRBV11-3 to TRBJ2-1; D is perhaps TRBD2 (5 bases). Germline CDR1 SGHNT, CDR2 YENEEA. V lost 2 bases and J lost 9, with 14 bases in between. This CDR3 is built from 14 residues. CDR3 DNA: TGTGCCAGCAGCTTAACACAATTTGCGGGTGAGCAGTTCTTC. It is translated as CASSLTQFAGEQFF.

This clonotype has more than one count but fewer than ten. V and J are TRBV13 and TRBJ2-2, with D unresolved. The V gene's germline CDR1 is PRHDT and CDR2 FYEKMQ (reference sequence). Trimming cost V 1 base and J 2 bases, with 8 bases left between them. This CDR3 is 15 amino acids long. The CDR3 here is CASSLAWPNTGELFF. CDR3 sequence (DNA): TGTGCCAGCAGCTTAGCCTGGCCTAACACCGGGGAGCTGTTTTTT.

This clonotype was counted at least ten times. The CDR3 DNA is TGCGCCAGCAGCCCCCGGGGGACTGAAGCTTTCTTT. Translating it yields CASSPRGTEAFF. The chain combines TRBV4-1 with TRBJ1-1; TRBD1 might be the D (5 bases). CDR1 MGHRA and CDR2 YSYEKL come from the germline V gene. The ends were cut back, 4 bases at V and 5 bases at J, with 8 bases in the middle. The CDR3 is 12 amino acids.

Details on this clonotype: Just one base apart from a much larger clone, this may be a read error. This chain joins TRBV20-1 and TRBJ2-1; 12 bases fit TRBD2. V dropped 4 bases and J dropped 10; count of bases not matched to a gene: 5. The CDR3 covers 13 residues. Germline assignment: CDR1 DFQATT and CDR2 SNEGSKA (reference sequence). For the CDR3, the DNA is TGCAGTGCTACTAGCGGGAGGGCCTACGAGCAGTTCTTC. It specifies CSATSGRAYEQFF.

V is TRBV24-1 and J is TRBJ2-1; 12 positions agree with TRBD2. This CDR3 is built from 17 residues. From germline, CDR1 is KGHDR and CDR2 SFDVKD. Trimming took 1 base from V and 9 from J; bases not matched to a gene: 9. The CDR3 is CATSDFNLAGGPSEQFF. The CDR3 DNA follows: TGTGCCACCAGTGATTTCAACCTAGCGGGAGGGCCGAGTGAGCAGTTCTTC.

Many counts were recorded for this clonotype. The gene calls are TRBV10-3 and TRBJ2-3, with 11 bases fitting TRBD2. J was trimmed by 2 bases and V by 3 bases; bases with no gene match: 7. This CDR3 is built from 17 residues. Germline V gene lookup returns CDR1 ENHRY and CDR2 SYGVKD. CDR3: CAISDDSGLAVTDTQYF. For the CDR3, the DNA is TGTGCCATCAGTGACGACTCGGGACTAGCGGTCACAGATACGCAGTATTTT.

This clonotype turned up a few times. The rearrangement joins TRBV5-1 to TRBJ2-1, with D maybe TRBD1 (5 bases). V was cut by 4 bases and J by 7 bases, with 15 bases left in between. Per germline, CDR1 SGHRS and CDR2 YFSETQ. The CDR3 length is 14 residues. The CDR3 DNA reads TGCGCCAGCAGCCCGGGCGCCTACAGGAATGAGCAGTTCTTC. Translated: CASSPGAYRNEQFF.

V is TRBV3-1 and J is TRBJ2-7; 16 nucleotides align to TRBD2. Germline values: CDR1 LGHDT, CDR2 YNNKEL (reference sequence). This CDR3 comprises 16 residues. The ends lost 3 bases at V and 6 bases at J; junction bases unmatched: 5. The chain's CDR3 is CASSQGLAGGPLEQYF. In nucleotides, the CDR3 is TGTGCCAGCAGCCAGGGACTAGCGGGAGGGCCACTCGAGCAGTACTTC.

This clonotype was observed many times. The rearrangement uses TRBV6-5 and TRBJ1-2; D gene unclear. V lost 0 bases, J lost 7 bases, and 12 bases lay in between. The CDR3 has 14 amino acids. Germline loops: CDR1 MNHEY, CDR2 SVGAGI. This CDR3 reads CASSYSDVYFGYTF. CDR3 nucleotide sequence: TGTGCCAGCAGTTACTCTGACGTATACTTTGGCTACACCTTC.

At least ten counts were recorded for this clonotype. CDR3: CAWSPQHSSLNGYTF. The CDR3 nucleotides are TGTGCCTGGAGTCCACAACATAGTAGTTTAAATGGCTACACCTTC. The chain has TRBV30 and TRBJ1-2; D is undetermined. CDR1 GTSNPN and CDR2 SVGIG come from the germline V gene (reference sequence). The CDR3 length is 15 residues. Trimming cost V 2 bases and J 6 bases, with 19 bases left between them.

This clonotype was recorded a few times. The DNA of the CDR3 is TGTGCCAGCATCTCCAACGAGCTGAAACAGCCCCAGCATTTT. Translation gives CASISNELKQPQHF. The rearrangement links TRBV6-2 or TRBV6-3 to TRBJ1-5, with D uncertain. V was pared by 7 bases and J by 7 bases, with 17 bases between. Germline CDR1 MNHEY, CDR2 SVGEGT. The CDR3 contains 14 residues.

This clonotype was detected many times. The chain uses TRBV14 and TRBJ2-1; 10 positions agree with TRBD2. The CDR3 spans 18 residues. V was pared by 0 bases and J by 3 bases, with 8 bases of the junction left unmatched. Germline CDR1 and CDR2: SGHDN and FVKESK. CDR3 nucleotides: TGTGCCAGCAGCCAAGACGCGCTAGCGGGAGTGGGCTACAATGAGCAGTTCTTC. Its translation: CASSQDALAGVGYNEQFF.

This clonotype turned up a few times. The gene calls are TRBV20-1 and TRBJ1-2; tentatively, D is TRBD1 (5 bases). Deletions cut 4 bases from V and 13 bases from J, with 31 bases between. The germline gives CDR1 DFQATT, CDR2 SNEGSKA (reference sequence). The CDR3 length is 16 residues. Here the CDR3 DNA reads TGCAGTGCTATGGACCCCCGGGCGGGTCGGGGCTTGGTTTTCACCTTC. It specifies CSAMDPRAGRGLVFTF.